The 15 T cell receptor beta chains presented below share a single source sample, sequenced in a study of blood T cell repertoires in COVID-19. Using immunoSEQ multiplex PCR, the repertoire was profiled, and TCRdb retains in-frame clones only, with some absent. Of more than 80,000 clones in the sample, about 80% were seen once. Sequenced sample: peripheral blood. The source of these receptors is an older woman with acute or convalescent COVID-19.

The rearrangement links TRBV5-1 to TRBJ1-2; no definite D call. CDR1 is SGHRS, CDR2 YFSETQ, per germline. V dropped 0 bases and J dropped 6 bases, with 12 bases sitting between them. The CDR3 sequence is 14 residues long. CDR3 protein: CASSLDTNPNGYTF. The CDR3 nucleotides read TGCGCCAGCAGCTTGGATACAAACCCCAATGGCTACACCTTC.

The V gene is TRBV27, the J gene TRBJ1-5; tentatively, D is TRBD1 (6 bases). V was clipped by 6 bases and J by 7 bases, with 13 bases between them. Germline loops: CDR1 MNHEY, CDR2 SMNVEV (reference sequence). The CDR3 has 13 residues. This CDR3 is CASSWERGQPQHF. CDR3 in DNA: TGTGCCAGCAGCTGGGAGAGGGGGCAGCCCCAGCATTTT.

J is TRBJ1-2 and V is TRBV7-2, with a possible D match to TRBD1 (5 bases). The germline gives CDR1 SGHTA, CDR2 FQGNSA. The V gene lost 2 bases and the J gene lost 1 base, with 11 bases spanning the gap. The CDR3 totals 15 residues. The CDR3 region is CASSLPGPLNYGYTF. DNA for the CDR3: TGTGCCAGCAGCTTACCAGGGCCCCTTAACTATGGCTACACCTTC.

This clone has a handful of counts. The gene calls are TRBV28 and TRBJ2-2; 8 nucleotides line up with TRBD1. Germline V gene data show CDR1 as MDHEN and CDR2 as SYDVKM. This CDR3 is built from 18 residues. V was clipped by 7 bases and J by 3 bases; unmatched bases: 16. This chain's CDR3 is CASTPGDRIPPYTGELFF. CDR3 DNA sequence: TGTGCCAGCACCCCCGGGGACAGGATACCTCCATACACCGGGGAGCTGTTTTTT.

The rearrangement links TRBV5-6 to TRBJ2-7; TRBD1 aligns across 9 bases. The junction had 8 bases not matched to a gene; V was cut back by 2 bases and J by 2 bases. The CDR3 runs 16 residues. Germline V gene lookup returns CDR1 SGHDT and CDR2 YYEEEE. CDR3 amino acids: CASSLYETGGTYEQYF. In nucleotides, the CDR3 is TGTGCCAGCAGCTTATATGAGACAGGGGGGACCTACGAGCAGTACTTC.

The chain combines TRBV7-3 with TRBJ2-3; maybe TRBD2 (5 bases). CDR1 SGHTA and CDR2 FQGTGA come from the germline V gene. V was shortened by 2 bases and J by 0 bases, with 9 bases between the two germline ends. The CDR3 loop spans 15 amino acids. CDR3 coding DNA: TGTGCCAGCAGCTTACTATCGGGGAGCACAGATACGCAGTATTTT. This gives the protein CASSLLSGSTDTQYF.

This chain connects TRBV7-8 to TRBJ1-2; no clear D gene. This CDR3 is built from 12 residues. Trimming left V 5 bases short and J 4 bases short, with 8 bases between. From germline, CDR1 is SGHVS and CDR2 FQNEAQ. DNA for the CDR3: TGTGCCAGCAGCCCATTGAGCTATGGCTACACCTTC. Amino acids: CASSPLSYGYTF. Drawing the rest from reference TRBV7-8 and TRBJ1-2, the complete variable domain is GAGVSQSPRYKVAKRGQDVALRCDPISGHVSLFWYQQALGQGPEFLTYFQNEAQLDKSGLPSDRFFAERPEGSVSTLKIQRTQQEDSAVYLCASSPLSYGYTFGSGTRLTVV.

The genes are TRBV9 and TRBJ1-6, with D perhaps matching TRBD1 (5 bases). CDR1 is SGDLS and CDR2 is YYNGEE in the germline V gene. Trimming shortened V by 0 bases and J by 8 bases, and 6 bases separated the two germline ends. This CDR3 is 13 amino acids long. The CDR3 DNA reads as TGTGCCAGCAGCGTAGGGGGGGATTCACCCCTCCACTTT. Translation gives CASSVGGDSPLHF.

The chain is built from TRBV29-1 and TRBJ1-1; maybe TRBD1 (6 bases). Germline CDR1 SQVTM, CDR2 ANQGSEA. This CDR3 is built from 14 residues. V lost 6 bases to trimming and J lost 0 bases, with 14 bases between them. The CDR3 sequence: CSVNREQLNTEAFF. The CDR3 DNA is TGCAGCGTGAACAGGGAACAGCTGAACACTGAAGCTTTCTTT.

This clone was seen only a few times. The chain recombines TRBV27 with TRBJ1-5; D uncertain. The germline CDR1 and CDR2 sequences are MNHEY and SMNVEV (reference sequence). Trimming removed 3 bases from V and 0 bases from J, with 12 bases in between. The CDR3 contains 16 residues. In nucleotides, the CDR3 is TGTGCCAGCAGTTTGTTCGCGGGTGCTAGCAATCAGCCCCAGCATTTT. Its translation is CASSLFAGASNQPQHF.

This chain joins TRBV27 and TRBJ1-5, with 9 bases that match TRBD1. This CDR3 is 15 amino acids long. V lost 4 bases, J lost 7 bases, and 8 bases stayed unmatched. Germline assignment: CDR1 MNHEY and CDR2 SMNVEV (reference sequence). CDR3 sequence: CASSSGTGLDQPQHF. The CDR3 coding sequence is TGTGCCAGCAGTTCCGGGACAGGGTTGGACCAGCCCCAGCATTTT.

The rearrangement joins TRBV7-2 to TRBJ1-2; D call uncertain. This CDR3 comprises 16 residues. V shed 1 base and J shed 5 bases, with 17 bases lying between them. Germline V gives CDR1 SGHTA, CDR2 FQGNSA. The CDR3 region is CASSLDATSGKYGYTF. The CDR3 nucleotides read TGTGCCAGCAGCTTAGACGCAACCTCCGGGAAGTATGGCTACACCTTC.

The DNA for the CDR3 is TGTGCCAGCAGCGGTGGAGGGGCCCTACGCGAGCAGTACTTC. Its protein is CASSGGGALREQYF. The rearrangement links TRBV7-2 to TRBJ2-7, with D maybe TRBD2 (6 bases). Trimming cost V 5 bases and J 6 bases, with 17 bases left between them. The CDR3 is made up of 14 amino acids. Per the germline V gene, CDR1 is SGHTA and CDR2 is FQGNSA.

The DNA of the CDR3 is TGTGCCAGCAGTTTGACAGGGTGGTACTCACCCCTCCACTTT. It specifies CASSLTGWYSPLHF. The genes are TRBV27 and TRBJ1-6; 7 bases map to TRBD1. The V gene's germline CDR1 is MNHEY and CDR2 SMNVEV (reference sequence). V lost 3 bases and J lost 10; bases outside the gene matches: 6. CDR3 length: 14 amino acids.

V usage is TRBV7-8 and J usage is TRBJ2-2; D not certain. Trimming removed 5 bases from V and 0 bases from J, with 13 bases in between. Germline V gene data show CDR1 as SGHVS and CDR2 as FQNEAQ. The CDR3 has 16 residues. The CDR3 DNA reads TGTGCCAGCAGCCCGCAGGTTACGACGAACACCGGGGAGCTGTTTTTT. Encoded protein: CASSPQVTTNTGELFF.